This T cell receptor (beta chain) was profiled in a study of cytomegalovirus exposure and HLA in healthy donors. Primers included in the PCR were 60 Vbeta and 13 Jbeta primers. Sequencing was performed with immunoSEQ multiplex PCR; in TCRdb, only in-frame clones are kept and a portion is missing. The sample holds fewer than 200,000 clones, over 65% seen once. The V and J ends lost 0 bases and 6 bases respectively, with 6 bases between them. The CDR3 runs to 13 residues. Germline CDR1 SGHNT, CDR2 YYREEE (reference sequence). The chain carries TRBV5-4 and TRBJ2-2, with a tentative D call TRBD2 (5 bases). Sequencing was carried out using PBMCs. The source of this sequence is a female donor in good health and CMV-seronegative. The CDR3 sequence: CASSLGGPGELFF. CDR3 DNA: TGTGCCAGCAGCTTGGGAGGGCCCGGGGAGCTGTTTTTT.